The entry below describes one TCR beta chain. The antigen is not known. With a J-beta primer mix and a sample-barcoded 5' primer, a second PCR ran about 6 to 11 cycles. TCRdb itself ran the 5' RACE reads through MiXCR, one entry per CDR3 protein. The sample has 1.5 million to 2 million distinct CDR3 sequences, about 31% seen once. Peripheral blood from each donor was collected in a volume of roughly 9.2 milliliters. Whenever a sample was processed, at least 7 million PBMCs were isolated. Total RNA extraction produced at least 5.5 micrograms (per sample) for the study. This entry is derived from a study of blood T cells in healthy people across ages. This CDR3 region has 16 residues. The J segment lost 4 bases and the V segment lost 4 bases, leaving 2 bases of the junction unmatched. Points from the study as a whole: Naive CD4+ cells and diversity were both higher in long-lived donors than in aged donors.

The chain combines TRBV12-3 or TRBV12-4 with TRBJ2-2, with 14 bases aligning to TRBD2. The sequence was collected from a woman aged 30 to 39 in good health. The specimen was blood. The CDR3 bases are TGTGCCAGCAGTTCGGGACTAGCGGGAGCCACCGGGGAGCTGTTTTTT. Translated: CASSSGLAGATGELFF.